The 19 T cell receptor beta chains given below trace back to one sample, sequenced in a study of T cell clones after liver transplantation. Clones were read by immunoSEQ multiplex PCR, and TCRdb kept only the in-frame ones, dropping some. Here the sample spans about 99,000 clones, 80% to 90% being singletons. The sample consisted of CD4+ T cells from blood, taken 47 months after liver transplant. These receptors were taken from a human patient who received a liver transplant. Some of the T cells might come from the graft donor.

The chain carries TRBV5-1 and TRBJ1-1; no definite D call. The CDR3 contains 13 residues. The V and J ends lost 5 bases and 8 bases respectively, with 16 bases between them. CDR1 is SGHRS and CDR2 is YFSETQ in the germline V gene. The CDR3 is CASSPVGPREAFF. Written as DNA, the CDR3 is TGCGCCAGCAGTCCGGTGGGCCCGAGGGAAGCTTTCTTT.

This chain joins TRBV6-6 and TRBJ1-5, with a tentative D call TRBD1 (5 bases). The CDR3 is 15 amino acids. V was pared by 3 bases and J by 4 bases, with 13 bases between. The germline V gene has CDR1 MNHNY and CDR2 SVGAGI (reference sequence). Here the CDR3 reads CASSYVGAPNQPQHF. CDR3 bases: TGTGCCAGCAGTTATGTAGGGGCGCCAAATCAGCCCCAGCATTTT.

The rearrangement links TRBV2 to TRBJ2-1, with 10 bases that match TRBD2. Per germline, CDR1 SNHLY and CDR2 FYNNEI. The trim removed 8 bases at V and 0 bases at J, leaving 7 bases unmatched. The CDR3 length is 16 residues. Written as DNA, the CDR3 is TGTGCCAGCGATTCTAGCGGGAGTTCCTCCTACAATGAGCAGTTCTTC. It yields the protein CASDSSGSSSYNEQFF.

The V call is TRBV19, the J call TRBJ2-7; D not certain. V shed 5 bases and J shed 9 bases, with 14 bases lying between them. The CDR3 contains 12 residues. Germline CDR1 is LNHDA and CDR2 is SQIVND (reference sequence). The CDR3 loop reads CASSAQHSGQYF. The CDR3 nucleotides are TGTGCCAGTAGTGCCCAACACTCCGGGCAGTACTTC.

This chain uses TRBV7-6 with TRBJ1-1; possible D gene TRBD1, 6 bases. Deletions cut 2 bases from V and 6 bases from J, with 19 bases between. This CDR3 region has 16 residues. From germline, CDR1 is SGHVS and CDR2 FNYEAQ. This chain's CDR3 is CASSLYGRGAGAEAFF. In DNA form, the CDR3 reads TGTGCCAGCAGCTTATACGGTAGGGGGGCAGGGGCTGAAGCTTTCTTT.

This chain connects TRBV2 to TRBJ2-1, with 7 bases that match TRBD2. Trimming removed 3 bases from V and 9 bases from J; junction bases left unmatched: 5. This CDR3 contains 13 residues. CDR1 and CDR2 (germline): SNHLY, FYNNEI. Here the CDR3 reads CASSEGTTTEQFF. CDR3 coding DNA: TGTGCCAGCAGTGAGGGGACTACGACTGAGCAGTTCTTC.

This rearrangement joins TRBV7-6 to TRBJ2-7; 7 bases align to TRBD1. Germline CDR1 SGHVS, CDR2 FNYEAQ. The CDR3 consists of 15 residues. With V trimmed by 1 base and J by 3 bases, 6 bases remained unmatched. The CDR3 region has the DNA TGTGCCAGCAGCTTAGTCAAAGGGGGCGACTACGAGCAGTACTTC. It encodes CASSLVKGGDYEQYF.

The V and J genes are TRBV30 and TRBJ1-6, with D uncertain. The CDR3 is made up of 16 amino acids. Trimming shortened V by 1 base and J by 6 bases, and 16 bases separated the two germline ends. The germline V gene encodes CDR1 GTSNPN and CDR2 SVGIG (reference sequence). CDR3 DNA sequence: TGTGCCTGGAGTGCCCGGCGTGCAAGAATTAATTCACCCCTCCACTTT. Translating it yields CAWSARRARINSPLHF.

CDR3 DNA: TGTGCCAGTAGTAGAGAGCGGAGTTCCGGGACAGGCCTCTCTGGAAACACCATATATTTT. Residues: CASSRERSSGTGLSGNTIYF. The gene calls are TRBV19 and TRBJ1-3; 8 positions match TRBD1. CDR1 is LNHDA, CDR2 SQIVND, per germline (reference sequence). CDR3 size: 20 residues. J lost 0 bases, V lost 4 bases, and 17 bases had no gene match.

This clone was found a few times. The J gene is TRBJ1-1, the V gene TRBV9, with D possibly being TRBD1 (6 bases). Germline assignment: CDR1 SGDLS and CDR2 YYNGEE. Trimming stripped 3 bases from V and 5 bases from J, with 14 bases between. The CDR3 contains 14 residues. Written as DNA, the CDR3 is TGTGCCAGCAGCGCGAGGTTAGGGGGAACTGAAGCTTTCTTT. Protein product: CASSARLGGTEAFF.

In DNA, the CDR3 is TGTGCCAGCAGGCGAGGCGGCGGGAGGCTTACCTACGAGCAGTACTTC. Amino acid sequence: CASRRGGGRLTYEQYF. The genes are TRBV27 and TRBJ2-7, with 8 bases that match TRBD2. Germline V CDR1 and CDR2: MNHEY, SMNVEV (reference sequence). There are 16 residues in the CDR3. Losses at the gene ends were 6 bases for V and 2 bases for J; bases not matched to a gene: 12.

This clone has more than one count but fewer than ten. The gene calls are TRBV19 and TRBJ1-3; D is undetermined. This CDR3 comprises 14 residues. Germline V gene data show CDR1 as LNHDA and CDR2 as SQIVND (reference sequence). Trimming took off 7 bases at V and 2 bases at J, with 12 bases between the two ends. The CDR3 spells CASIPSGPGNTIYF. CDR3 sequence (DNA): TGTGCCAGTATACCTTCGGGTCCTGGAAACACCATATATTTT.

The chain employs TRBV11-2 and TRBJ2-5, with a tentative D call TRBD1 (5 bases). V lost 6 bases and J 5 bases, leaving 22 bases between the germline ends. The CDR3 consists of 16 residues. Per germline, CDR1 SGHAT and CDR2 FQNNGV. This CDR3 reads CASRKDTHFVLETQYF. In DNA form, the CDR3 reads TGTGCCAGCAGGAAGGACACTCACTTTGTGCTGGAGACCCAGTACTTC.

The CDR3 is CASSFRDRGHNEQFF. The CDR3 nucleotides read TGTGCCAGCAGCTTCCGGGACAGGGGGCATAATGAGCAGTTCTTC. The chain uses TRBV7-8 and TRBJ2-1; 12 bases are a match to TRBD1. Germline V CDR1 and CDR2: SGHVS, FQNEAQ. The CDR3 is 15 amino acids. The junction had 4 bases not matched to a gene; V was cut back by 3 bases and J by 7 bases. The variable domain in full, completed from reference TRBV7-8 and TRBJ2-1, reads GAGVSQSPRYKVAKRGQDVALRCDPISGHVSLFWYQQALGQGPEFLTYFQNEAQLDKSGLPSDRFFAERPEGSVSTLKIQRTQQEDSAVYLCASSFRDRGHNEQFFGPGTRLTVL.

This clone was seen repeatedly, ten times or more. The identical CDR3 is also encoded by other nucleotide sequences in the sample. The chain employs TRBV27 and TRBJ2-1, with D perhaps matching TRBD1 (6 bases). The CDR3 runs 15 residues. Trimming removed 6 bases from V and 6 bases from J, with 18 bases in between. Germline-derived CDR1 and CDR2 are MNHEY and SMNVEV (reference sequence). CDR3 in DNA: TGTGCCAGCAGCTCCCTGGGGGCAGGTGGCAATGAGCAGTTCTTC. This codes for CASSSLGAGGNEQFF.

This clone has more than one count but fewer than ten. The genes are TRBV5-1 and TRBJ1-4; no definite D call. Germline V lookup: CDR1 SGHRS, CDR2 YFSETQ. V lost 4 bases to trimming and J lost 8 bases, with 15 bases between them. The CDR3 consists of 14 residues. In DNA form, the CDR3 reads TGCGCCAGCAGCCCACGCTGGGGAGGAGAAAAACTGTTTTTT. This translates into CASSPRWGGEKLFF. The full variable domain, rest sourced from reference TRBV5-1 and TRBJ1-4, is KAGVTQTPRYLIKTRGQQVTLSCSPISGHRSVSWYQQTPGQGLQFLFEYFSETQRNKGNFPGRFSGRQFSNSRSEMNVSTLELGDSALYLCASSPRWGGEKLFFGSGTQLSVL.

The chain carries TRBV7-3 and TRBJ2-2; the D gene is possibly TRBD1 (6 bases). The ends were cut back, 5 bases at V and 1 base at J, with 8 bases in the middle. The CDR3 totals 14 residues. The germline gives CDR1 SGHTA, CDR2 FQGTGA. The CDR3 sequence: CASSQDRNTGELFF. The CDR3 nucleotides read TGTGCCAGCAGCCAGGACAGGAACACCGGGGAGCTGTTTTTT.

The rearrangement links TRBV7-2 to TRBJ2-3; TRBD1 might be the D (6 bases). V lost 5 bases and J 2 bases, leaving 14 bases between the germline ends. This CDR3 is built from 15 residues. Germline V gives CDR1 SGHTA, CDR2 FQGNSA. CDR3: CASSQRTAHTDTQYF. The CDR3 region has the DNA TGTGCCAGCAGCCAAAGGACAGCTCACACAGATACGCAGTATTTT.

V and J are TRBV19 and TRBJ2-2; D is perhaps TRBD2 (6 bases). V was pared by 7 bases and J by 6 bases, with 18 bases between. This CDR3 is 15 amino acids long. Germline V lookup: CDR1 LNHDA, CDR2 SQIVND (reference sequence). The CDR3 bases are TGTGCCAGTAATTCTCCCGGGACTTTCGCCGGGGAGCTGTTTTTT. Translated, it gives CASNSPGTFAGELFF.